These 19 T cell receptor beta chains were sequenced from one sample in a study of T cell responses to AZD1222 COVID-19 vaccine. Sequenced by immunoSEQ multiplex PCR; TCRdb stores in-frame clones only, minus some. The sample lists roughly 120,000 clones, roughly 93% seen once, with 2.5% to 3% in the top ten. The sample here was peripheral blood, taken on day 0 of AZD1222 vaccination. The source is an adult in good health.

The chain combines TRBV28 with TRBJ2-7; TRBD2 agrees at 14 bases. This CDR3 is 14 amino acids long. With 3 bases clipped from V and 6 bases from J, the junction kept 1 base outside the gene matches. Germline V gene lookup returns CDR1 MDHEN and CDR2 SYDVKM. The CDR3 region is CASSLTSGGGEQYF. The CDR3 DNA reads as TGTGCCAGCAGTTTGACTAGCGGGGGGGGCGAGCAGTACTTC.

This clone has a single count. The V gene is TRBV29-1, the J gene TRBJ2-7; D may be TRBD1 or TRBD2 (5 bases each). This CDR3 has 14 residues. Germline CDR1 and CDR2: SQVTM and ANQGSEA. Trimming removed 4 bases from V and 2 bases from J, with 15 bases in between. CDR3 loop: CSVVPLGEAYEQYF. The CDR3 DNA reads TGCAGCGTTGTTCCTTTGGGGGAAGCCTACGAGCAGTACTTC.

The chain combines TRBV5-4 with TRBJ2-7; TRBD1 matches at 9 bases. The length of the CDR3 is 14 residues. V was clipped by 4 bases and J by 7 bases; unmatched bases: 9. Germline V gives CDR1 SGHNT, CDR2 YYREEE (reference sequence). The CDR3 is CASSSPDRGKEQYF. The CDR3 DNA reads as TGTGCCAGCAGCAGCCCGGACAGGGGTAAAGAGCAGTACTTC.

J is TRBJ1-5 and V is TRBV2, with TRBD1 matching 7 bases. Germline V lookup: CDR1 SNHLY, CDR2 FYNNEI. The CDR3 consists of 15 residues. The V segment lost 6 bases and the J segment 6 bases; nucleotides outside the gene matches: 11. The CDR3 protein is CASRPRQGSIQPQHF. The CDR3 DNA reads as TGTGCCAGCAGGCCCCGACAGGGATCGATTCAGCCCCAGCATTTT. The whole variable domain, remainder taken from reference TRBV2 and TRBJ1-5, is EPEVTQTPSHQVTQMGQEVILRCVPISNHLYFYWYRQILGQKVEFLVSFYNNEISEKSEIFDDQFSVERPDGSNFTLKIRSTKLEDSAMYFCASRPRQGSIQPQHFGDGTRLSIL.

The J gene is TRBJ2-3, the V gene TRBV4-2; 10 bases are shared with TRBD2. This CDR3 region has 16 residues. CDR1 and CDR2 from the germline V gene are LGHNA and YNFKEQ. The V gene end was trimmed by 0 bases and the J gene end by 4 bases; junction bases not matched to a gene: 4. The CDR3 sequence is CASSQDGAGGSDTQYF. The CDR3 DNA follows: TGTGCCAGCAGCCAAGACGGAGCGGGAGGGTCAGATACGCAGTATTTT.

V usage is TRBV15 and J usage is TRBJ2-1, with D maybe TRBD2 (5 bases). Germline V gene lookup returns CDR1 LNHNV and CDR2 YYDKDF (reference sequence). V gave up 1 base and J gave up 7 bases, with 8 bases separating them. The CDR3 totals 13 residues. This chain's CDR3 is CATSRGRGNEQFF. The CDR3 region has the DNA TGTGCCACCAGCAGAGGTCGGGGTAATGAGCAGTTCTTC.

This clone has just one count. The chain is built from TRBV6-4 and TRBJ2-1; D might be TRBD2 (6 bases). V dropped 1 base and J dropped 7 bases, with 11 bases sitting between them. The CDR3 is 14 amino acids. Germline V gene lookup returns CDR1 MRHNA and CDR2 SNTAGT. Here the CDR3 reads CASSDWGEGNEQFF. The DNA of the CDR3 is TGTGCCAGCAGTGACTGGGGGGAAGGAAATGAGCAGTTCTTC.

V gene TRBV4-2 combines with J gene TRBJ1-2, with D hard to call. With 0 bases removed from V and 5 bases from J, the gap between germline ends came to 13 bases. The V gene's germline CDR1 is LGHNA and CDR2 YNFKEQ. The CDR3 sequence is 15 residues long. CDR3 in DNA: TGTGCCAGCAGCCAAGACCCGGAAGCAATATATGGCTACACCTTC. This gives the protein CASSQDPEAIYGYTF.

This sequence joins TRBV19 and TRBJ1-1; tentative D call: TRBD1 (5 bases). Trimming cost V 4 bases and J 5 bases, with 11 bases left between them. The V gene's germline CDR1 is LNHDA and CDR2 SQIVND (reference sequence). The CDR3 is 13 residues long. This CDR3 reads CASSRQLRTEAFF. The CDR3 nucleotides are TGTGCCAGTAGTAGACAGTTGCGTACTGAAGCTTTCTTT.

This rearrangement joins TRBV2 to TRBJ1-4, with TRBD1 as a possible D gene (5 bases). The germline V gene has CDR1 SNHLY and CDR2 FYNNEI. The CDR3 runs 14 residues. Trimming removed 5 bases from V and 10 bases from J, with 17 bases in between. CDR3 DNA: TGTGCCAGCAGTACGAGGGACCGCCGGCTAAAACTGTTTTTT. Residues: CASSTRDRRLKLFF. The whole variable domain, filled in from reference TRBV2 and TRBJ1-4, reads EPEVTQTPSHQVTQMGQEVILRCVPISNHLYFYWYRQILGQKVEFLVSFYNNEISEKSEIFDDQFSVERPDGSNFTLKIRSTKLEDSAMYFCASSTRDRRLKLFFGSGTQLSVL.

This chain connects TRBV29-1 to TRBJ2-2, with TRBD1 matching over 9 bases. The germline gives CDR1 SQVTM, CDR2 ANQGSEA. J gave up 1 base and V 3 bases, and 6 bases lay outside the gene matches. The CDR3 has 16 residues. This CDR3 reads CSVEAKDRGNTGELFF. CDR3 nucleotide sequence: TGCAGCGTTGAGGCCAAGGACAGGGGGAACACCGGGGAGCTGTTTTTT.

V and J are TRBV28 and TRBJ1-1; no clear D gene. Looked up from germline, CDR1 is MDHEN and CDR2 is SYDVKM. CDR3 length: 14 residues. Trimming cost V 8 bases and J 3 bases, with 16 bases left between them. The CDR3 region is CASGDLRRDTEAFF. CDR3 coding DNA: TGTGCCAGCGGAGACCTTCGACGGGACACTGAAGCTTTCTTT.

This chain joins TRBV7-9 and TRBJ2-2, with 10 bases aligning to TRBD2. The CDR3 sequence is 16 residues long. V was clipped by 5 bases and J by 1 base; unmatched bases: 4. Germline-derived CDR1 and CDR2 are SEHNR and FQNEAQ (reference sequence). The CDR3 sequence: CASSPGLAVNTGELFF. The DNA of the CDR3 is TGTGCCAGCAGCCCTGGACTAGCGGTGAACACCGGGGAGCTGTTTTTT.

V gene TRBV28 combines with J gene TRBJ1-1; D uncertain. The CDR3 loop spans 12 amino acids. Trimming cost V 11 bases and J 4 bases, with 14 bases left between them. In germline, CDR1 is MDHEN, CDR2 SYDVKM. The CDR3 spells CAASRQFTEAFF. The CDR3 DNA sequence: TGTGCCGCATCGCGTCAATTCACTGAAGCTTTCTTT. The full variable domain, rest sourced from reference TRBV28 and TRBJ1-1, is DVKVTQSSRYLVKRTGEKVFLECVQDMDHENMFWYRQDPGLGLRLIYFSYDVKMKEKGDIPEGYSVSREKKERFSLILESASTNQTSMYLCAASRQFTEAFFGQGTRLTVV.

The J gene is TRBJ2-1, the V gene TRBV14, with D perhaps matching TRBD2 (6 bases). Germline assignment: CDR1 SGHDN and CDR2 FVKESK. The CDR3 sequence is 13 residues long. Trimming removed 4 bases from V and 7 bases from J, with 11 bases in between. The CDR3, as DNA: TGTGCCAGCAGCCTTGATCTAGCGAATGAGCAGTTCTTC. Its translation: CASSLDLANEQFF.

This chain joins TRBV6-2 or TRBV6-3 and TRBJ2-7, with D possibly matching TRBD2 (5 bases). Trimming took 0 bases from V and 2 from J, leaving 14 bases between them. This CDR3 has 16 amino acids. Germline CDR1 reads MNHEY; CDR2 reads SVGEGT. The chain's CDR3 is CASSYSKAAGPYEQYF. DNA of the CDR3: TGTGCCAGCAGTTACTCGAAGGCGGCGGGCCCCTACGAGCAGTACTTC.

This chain uses TRBV10-3 with TRBJ2-2; TRBD1 aligns across 7 bases. The CDR3 sequence is 15 residues long. J was trimmed by 1 base and V by 11 bases; bases with no gene match: 10. Germline CDR1 ENHRY, CDR2 SYGVKD. The chain's CDR3 is CAAKRDSQNTGELFF. The CDR3 DNA sequence: TGTGCCGCCAAGAGGGACAGCCAGAACACCGGGGAGCTGTTTTTT.

The chain carries TRBV19 and TRBJ1-1, with 8 bases that match TRBD1. V lost 5 bases and J lost 7; bases outside the gene matches: 6. The germline CDR1 and CDR2 sequences are LNHDA and SQIVND (reference sequence). The CDR3 consists of 13 residues. CDR3 residues: CASSDDRGLEAFF. The CDR3 DNA follows: TGTGCCAGTAGTGATGACAGGGGACTTGAAGCTTTCTTT.

The chain carries TRBV4-1 and TRBJ2-7, with TRBD2 matching over 9 bases. Germline V gene lookup returns CDR1 MGHRA and CDR2 YSYEKL. V shed 2 bases and J 0 bases; nucleotides not matched to a gene: 8. The CDR3 length is 17 residues. In nucleotides, the CDR3 is TGCGCCAGCAGCCAATCCGGACCTAGCGGGGACTCCTACGAGCAGTACTTC. Translating it yields CASSQSGPSGDSYEQYF.